This TCR beta chain derives from a study of long-term antiretroviral therapy in people with HIV. Study background: Samples collected earliest predate the 2015 immediate-ART recommendation by about a decade. Findings and limits, study-wide: Across all time points, the repertoire was dominated by clones that expanded before ART. Information on adherence, resistance and therapy changes was unavailable.

immunoSEQ v3.0 was run at survey level. Assay: immunoSEQ multiplex PCR; the TCRdb copy retains only in-frame clones and omits some. Of tens of thousands of clones in the sample, roughly 87% were seen once. This CDR3 is 13 amino acids long. V was pared by 2 bases and J by 6 bases, with 10 bases between. Germline CDR1 and CDR2: SEHNR and FQNEAQ (reference sequence). This clone has only one observation. Its target is not known. Material: unsorted PBMCs, obtained 1.1 years after starting antiretroviral therapy. This chain links TRBV7-9 with TRBJ1-1; D perhaps matches TRBD1 (5 bases). The sequence came from a young man with HIV. The CDR3 spells CASSLIRGSEAFF. CDR3 bases: TGTGCCAGCAGCTTAATAAGGGGTTCTGAAGCTTTCTTT.